This T cell receptor (delta chain) was recovered during a study of delta chains in infants with herpesvirus infections. This clone is categorized as medium-sized (0.01 to 0.1%). Its antigen is unknown. Gamma-chain- and delta-chain-specific primers converted PBMC RNA into TCR cDNA. TCRdb called clones from the RT-PCR reads again using CATT. The table includes approximately 800 delta-chain clones, around 35% detected once. Germline CDR1 and CDR2: GEAIGNYY and EKD. Losses at the gene ends were 0 bases for V and 0 bases for J; bases not matched to a gene: 5. The CDR3 loop spans 17 amino acids. Study-wide results and limits: The public clonotype appeared only at the first post-infection time point and was absent in uninfected infants. Public-clonotype frequency seemingly fell with older age at infection.

This sample comprised peripheral blood, obtained at time point 2 of longitudinal follow-up. The gene calls are TRDV2 and TRDJ1; 11 nucleotides line up with TRDD3. This TCR came from a human donor who was a Ugandan infant, either HIV-exposed or HIV-unexposed (not recorded which). Here the CDR3 reads CACDTAGGYKYTDKLIF. In nucleotides, the CDR3 is TGTGCCTGTGACACCGCTGGGGGATACAAGTACACCGATAAACTCATCTTT.